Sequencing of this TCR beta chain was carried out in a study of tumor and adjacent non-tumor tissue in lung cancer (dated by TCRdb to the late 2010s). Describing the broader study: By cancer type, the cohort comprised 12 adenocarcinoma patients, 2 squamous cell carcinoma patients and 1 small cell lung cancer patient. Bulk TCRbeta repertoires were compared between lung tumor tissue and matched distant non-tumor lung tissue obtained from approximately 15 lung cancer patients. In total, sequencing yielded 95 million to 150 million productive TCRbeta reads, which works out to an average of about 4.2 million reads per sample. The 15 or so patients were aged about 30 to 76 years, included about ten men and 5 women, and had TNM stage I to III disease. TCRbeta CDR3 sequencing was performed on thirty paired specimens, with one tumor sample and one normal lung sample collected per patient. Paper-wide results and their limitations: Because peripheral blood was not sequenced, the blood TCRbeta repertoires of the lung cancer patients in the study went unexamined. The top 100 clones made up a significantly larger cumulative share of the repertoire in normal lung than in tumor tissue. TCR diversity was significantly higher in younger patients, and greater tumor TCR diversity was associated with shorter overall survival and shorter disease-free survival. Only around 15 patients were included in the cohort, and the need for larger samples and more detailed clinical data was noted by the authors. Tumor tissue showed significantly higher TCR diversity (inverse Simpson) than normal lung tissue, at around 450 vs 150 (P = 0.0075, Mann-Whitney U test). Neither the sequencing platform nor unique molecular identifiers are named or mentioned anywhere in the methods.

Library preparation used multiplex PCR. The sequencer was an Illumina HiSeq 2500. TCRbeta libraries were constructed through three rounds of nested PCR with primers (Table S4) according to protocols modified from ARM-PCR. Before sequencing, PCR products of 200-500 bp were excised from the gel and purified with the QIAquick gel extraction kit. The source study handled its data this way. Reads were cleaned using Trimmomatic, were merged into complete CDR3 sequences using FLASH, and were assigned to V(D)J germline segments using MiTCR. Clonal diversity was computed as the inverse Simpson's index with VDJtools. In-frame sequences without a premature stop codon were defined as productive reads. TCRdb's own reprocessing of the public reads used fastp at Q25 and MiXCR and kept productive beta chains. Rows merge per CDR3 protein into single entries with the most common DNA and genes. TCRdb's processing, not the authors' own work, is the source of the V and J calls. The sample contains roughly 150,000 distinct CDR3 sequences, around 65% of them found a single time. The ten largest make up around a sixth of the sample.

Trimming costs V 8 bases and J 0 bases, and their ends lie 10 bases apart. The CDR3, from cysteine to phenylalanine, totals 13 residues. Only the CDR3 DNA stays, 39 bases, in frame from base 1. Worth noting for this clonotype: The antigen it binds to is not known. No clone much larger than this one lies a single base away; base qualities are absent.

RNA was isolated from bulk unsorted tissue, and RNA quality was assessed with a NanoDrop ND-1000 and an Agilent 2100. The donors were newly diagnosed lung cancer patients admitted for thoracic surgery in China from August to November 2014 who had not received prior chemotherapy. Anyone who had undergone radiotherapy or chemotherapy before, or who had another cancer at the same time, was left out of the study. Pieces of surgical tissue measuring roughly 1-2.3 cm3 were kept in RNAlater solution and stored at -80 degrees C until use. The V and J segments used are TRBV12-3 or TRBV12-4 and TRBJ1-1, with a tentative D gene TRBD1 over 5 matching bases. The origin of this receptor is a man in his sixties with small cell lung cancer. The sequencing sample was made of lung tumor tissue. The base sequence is TGTGCCAGCTCGGGGCGGATGAACACTGAAGCTTTCTTT. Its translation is CASSGRMNTEAFF.